The rows below give T cell receptor beta chains drawn from one sample of a study of shared clonotypes between healthy human individuals. TCRdb's copy holds only in-frame clones and misses some; the assay was immunoSEQ multiplex PCR. Of over a million clones listed, 75% are singletons. Sample: memory CD4+ T cells sorted from blood. Receptor source: a young man in good health. Each CDR3 is given with its conserved first and last residue. A D gene is named only where the DNA matches it firmly. Only some rows state a clone size, as once, few, many or a class for expanded clones.

v_call: TRBV9
clone_size: NA
j_call: TRBJ1-4
d_call: NA
cdr3_aa: CASSVAQGGSNEKLFF
cdr3_nt: TGTGCCAGCAGCGTAGCTCAAGGCGGTTCCAATGAAAAACTGTTTTTT

v_call: TRBV7-9
clone_size: NA
j_call: TRBJ2-2
d_call: TRBD1
cdr3_aa: CASSRSGTGVTGELFF
cdr3_nt: TGTGCCAGCAGTCGCTCCGGGACAGGGGTCACCGGGGAGCTGTTTTTT

v_call: TRBV7-9
clone_size: NA
j_call: TRBJ2-7
d_call: TRBD1
cdr3_aa: CASVAGTGVYEQYF
cdr3_nt: TGTGCCAGCGTTGCCGGGACAGGGGTCTACGAGCAGTACTTC

v_call: TRBV30
clone_size: few
j_call: TRBJ1-5
d_call: NA
cdr3_aa: CAWTEAVNQPQHF
cdr3_nt: TGTGCCTGGACCGAGGCAGTCAATCAGCCCCAGCATTTT

v_call: TRBV5-1
clone_size: NA
j_call: TRBJ2-7
d_call: NA
cdr3_aa: CASSVRLGYEQYF
cdr3_nt: TGCGCCAGCAGCGTACGCCTAGGCTACGAGCAGTACTTC

v_call: TRBV7-9
clone_size: NA
j_call: TRBJ2-2
d_call: NA
cdr3_aa: CASSLSRGKNTGELFF
cdr3_nt: TGTGCCAGCAGCTTATCCCGCGGGAAGAACACCGGGGAGCTGTTTTTT

v_call: TRBV7-9
clone_size: NA
j_call: TRBJ2-5
d_call: NA
cdr3_aa: CASSPKWAETQYF
cdr3_nt: TGTGCCAGCAGCCCCAAATGGGCCGAGACCCAGTACTTC

v_call: TRBV6-6
clone_size: NA
j_call: TRBJ2-6
d_call: NA
cdr3_aa: CASKLGSGANVLTF
cdr3_nt: TGTGCCAGCAAGCTGGGCTCTGGGGCCAACGTCCTGACTTTC

v_call: TRBV5-1
clone_size: NA
j_call: TRBJ2-3
d_call: NA
cdr3_aa: CASSKTDRAGTDTQYF
cdr3_nt: TGCGCCAGCAGTAAAACAGACAGGGCGGGGACAGATACGCAGTATTTT

v_call: TRBV4-3
clone_size: NA
j_call: TRBJ2-2
d_call: TRBD2
cdr3_aa: CASSPQAGGSTGELFF
cdr3_nt: TGCGCCAGCAGCCCCCAGGCGGGAGGGTCCACCGGGGAGCTGTTTTTT

v_call: TRBV6-5
clone_size: NA
j_call: TRBJ2-5
d_call: NA
cdr3_aa: CASSYGSTVLAETQYF
cdr3_nt: TGTGCCAGCAGTTACGGGTCGACAGTTTTGGCGGAGACCCAGTACTTC

v_call: TRBV27
clone_size: NA
j_call: TRBJ2-5
d_call: TRBD1
cdr3_aa: CASSLYQVWPGQGAGRHQETQYF
cdr3_nt: TGTGCCAGCAGTTTATACCAAGTTTGGCCGGGACAGGGGGCTGGGAGGCACCAAGAGACCCAGTACTTC

v_call: TRBV23-1
clone_size: few
j_call: TRBJ1-2
d_call: NA
cdr3_aa: CASHICVHGYTF
cdr3_nt: TGCGCCAGCCACATTTGCGTCCATGGCTACACCTTC

v_call: TRBV28
clone_size: once
j_call: TRBJ2-1
d_call: NA
cdr3_aa: CASSSQPGLFKVGNEQFF
cdr3_nt: TGTGCCAGCAGTTCCCAACCCGGGCTTTTTAAGGTGGGCAATGAGCAGTTCTTC

v_call: TRBV7-9
clone_size: NA
j_call: TRBJ1-6
d_call: TRBD1
cdr3_aa: CASSPGTVYSPLHF
cdr3_nt: TGTGCCAGCAGCCCAGGGACAGTATATTCACCCCTCCACTTT

v_call: TRBV14
clone_size: NA
j_call: TRBJ2-3
d_call: NA
cdr3_aa: CASSQVLGSTDTQYF
cdr3_nt: TGTGCCAGCAGCCAAGTTCTGGGCAGCACAGATACGCAGTATTTT

v_call: TRBV7-3
clone_size: NA
j_call: TRBJ1-1
d_call: NA
cdr3_aa: CASSIHLNTEAFF
cdr3_nt: TGTGCCAGCAGCATACACCTGAACACTGAAGCTTTCTTT

v_call: TRBV5-4
clone_size: NA
j_call: TRBJ2-7
d_call: NA
cdr3_aa: CASSSRDGVYEQYF
cdr3_nt: TGTGCCAGCAGCTCCAGGGACGGAGTCTACGAGCAGTACTTC

v_call: TRBV29-1
clone_size: NA
j_call: TRBJ2-2
d_call: TRBD1
cdr3_aa: CSARDRNTGELFF
cdr3_nt: TGCAGCGCCCGGGACAGGAACACCGGGGAGCTGTTTTTT

v_call: TRBV6-5
clone_size: NA
j_call: TRBJ1-2
d_call: TRBD1
cdr3_aa: CASDGTGLIGYTF
cdr3_nt: TGTGCCAGCGACGGGACAGGCCTTATCGGCTACACCTTC

v_call: TRBV11-2
clone_size: NA
j_call: TRBJ1-4
d_call: NA
cdr3_aa: CASSPGLRANEKLFF
cdr3_nt: TGTGCCAGCAGCCCTGGACTGAGGGCTAATGAAAAACTGTTTTTT

v_call: TRBV4-1
clone_size: NA
j_call: TRBJ2-1
d_call: TRBD2
cdr3_aa: CASSQAMASGAYNEQFF
cdr3_nt: TGCGCCAGCAGCCAAGCTATGGCCAGCGGGGCCTACAATGAGCAGTTCTTC